This TCR beta chain was observed in a study of T cells in Graves' hyperthyroidism and ophthalmopathy. Notes on this clonotype: Its specificity is not known.

The CDR3 totals 15 residues. V shed 4 bases and J shed 4 bases, with 14 bases lying between them. The germline gives CDR1 KGHSH, CDR2 LQKENI. Investigators excluded patients with uncontrolled infection, other autoimmune disease, pregnancy or lactation. The study based diagnoses on clinical symptoms, serum thyroxine and TRAb, thyroid ultrasound and orbital computed tomography. The source material, RNA transcripts, was used to amplify TCR beta CDR3 regions. A set of HTBI primers served as the primers for a first-round RT-PCR of the TCR CDR3. TCRdb reprocessed the multiplex PCR reads with MiXCR, giving one entry per CDR3 protein. The sample records 40,000 to 55,000 distinct CDR3 sequences, around 45% being singletons. Study-wide findings and caveats: From stable hyperthyroidism, ophthalmopathy was separated by a 13 V-J model.

This chain joins TRBV18 and TRBJ1-3; possible D gene TRBD1, 5 bases. The sequenced material came from peripheral blood or thyroid tissue (not recorded which). This clonotype originated in a woman aged 50 to 65 with Graves' hyperthyroidism. CDR3 amino acids: CASSQDQGSGNTIYF. In DNA, the CDR3 is TGTGCCAGCTCACAAGACCAGGGATCCGGAAACACCATATATTTT.